This T cell receptor (beta chain) stems from a study of T cell responses to AZD1222 COVID-19 vaccine. V shed 4 bases, J shed 3 bases, and the junction held 4 bases outside the gene matches. The germline V gene has CDR1 SNHLY and CDR2 FYNNEI. CDR3 length: 15 residues. About this clone: Its matching antigen is unknown.

The data were produced by immunoSEQ multiplex PCR, yet TCRdb's version contains in-frame clones alone and is incomplete. The table records about 150,000 clones, approximately 90% of them present only once. Study findings and constraints: Spike-specific TCR breadth and depth rose after two AZD1222 doses. There were repertoire samples only from the period after the peak T cell response. Spike-wide vaccine-associated CD4 TCRs dominated at 160-218 and 743-854.

This clonotype was obtained from an adult who received the AZD1222 COVID-19 vaccine. The chain combines TRBV2 with TRBJ2-2; 8 bases fit TRBD1. The material was peripheral blood, obtained 28 days after the second AZD1222 dose. The CDR3 region has the DNA TGTGCCAGCAGTGGGCCAGGGGGCGACACCGGGGAGCTGTTTTTT. The encoded protein is CASSGPGGDTGELFF.